This TCR beta chain was sequenced during a study of CD8+ T cells in alopecia areata. The treatment is: oral pan-JAK inhibitor, 5-10 mg twice daily. Extraction of RNA preceded its reverse transcription into cDNA, which served as the sequencing template. The protocol was immunoSEQ multiplex PCR, while the TCRdb copy is restricted to in-frame clones and leaves out a portion. The sample carries fewer than 250,000 clones, roughly three fifths recorded once. Germline loops: CDR1 MGHRA, CDR2 YSYEKL. This CDR3 is 17 amino acids long. V was clipped by 0 bases and J by 0 bases, with 9 bases between them. The sample here was CD4+ T cells sorted from blood, taken at approximately week 50, from a patient treated with tofacitinib. The TCR was taken from a human donor with alopecia areata. This chain uses TRBV4-1 with TRBJ2-6; either TRBD1 or TRBD2 may fit D (6 bases each). The CDR3 nucleotides read TGCGCCAGCAGCCAAGATGGGGGGCTCTCTGGGGCCAACGTCCTGACTTTC. Translation: CASSQDGGLSGANVLTF.